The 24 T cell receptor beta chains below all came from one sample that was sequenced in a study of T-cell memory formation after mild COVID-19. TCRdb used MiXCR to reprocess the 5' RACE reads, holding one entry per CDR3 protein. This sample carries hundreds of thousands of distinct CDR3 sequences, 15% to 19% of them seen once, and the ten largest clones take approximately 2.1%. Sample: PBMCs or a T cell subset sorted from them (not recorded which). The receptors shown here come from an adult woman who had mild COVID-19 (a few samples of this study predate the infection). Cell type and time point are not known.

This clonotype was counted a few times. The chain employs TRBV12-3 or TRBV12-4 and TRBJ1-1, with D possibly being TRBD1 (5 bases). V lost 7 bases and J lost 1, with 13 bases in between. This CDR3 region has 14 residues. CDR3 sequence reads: CASTPWDGNTEAFF. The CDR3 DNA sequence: TGTGCCAGCACCCCTTGGGACGGGAACACTGAAGCTTTCTTT.

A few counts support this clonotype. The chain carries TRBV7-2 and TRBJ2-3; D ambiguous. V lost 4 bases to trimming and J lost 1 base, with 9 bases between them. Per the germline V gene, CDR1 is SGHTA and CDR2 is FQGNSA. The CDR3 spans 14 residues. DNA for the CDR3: TGTGCCAGCAGCTCCCGGGCCCGCACAGATACGCAGTATTTT. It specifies CASSSRARTDTQYF.

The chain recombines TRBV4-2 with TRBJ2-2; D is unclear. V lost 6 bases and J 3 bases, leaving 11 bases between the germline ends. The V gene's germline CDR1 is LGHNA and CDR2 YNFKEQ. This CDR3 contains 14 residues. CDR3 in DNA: TGTGCCAGCAGAGTTATCCGGGACACCGGGGAGCTGTTTTTT. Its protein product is CASRVIRDTGELFF.

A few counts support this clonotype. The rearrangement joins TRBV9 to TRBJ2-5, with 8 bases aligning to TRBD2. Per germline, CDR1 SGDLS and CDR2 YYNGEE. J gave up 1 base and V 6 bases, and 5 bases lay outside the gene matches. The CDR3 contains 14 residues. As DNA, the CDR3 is TGTGCCAGCAACGTGGCGGGGGGCCAAGAGACCCAGTACTTC. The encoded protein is CASNVAGGQETQYF.

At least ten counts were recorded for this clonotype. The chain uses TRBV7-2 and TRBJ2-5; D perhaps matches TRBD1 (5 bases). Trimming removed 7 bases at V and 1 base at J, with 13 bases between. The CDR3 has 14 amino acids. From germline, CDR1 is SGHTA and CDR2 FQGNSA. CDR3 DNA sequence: TGTGCCAGCAAAAGGGGCCAGCTCCAAGAGACCCAGTACTTC. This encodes CASKRGQLQETQYF.

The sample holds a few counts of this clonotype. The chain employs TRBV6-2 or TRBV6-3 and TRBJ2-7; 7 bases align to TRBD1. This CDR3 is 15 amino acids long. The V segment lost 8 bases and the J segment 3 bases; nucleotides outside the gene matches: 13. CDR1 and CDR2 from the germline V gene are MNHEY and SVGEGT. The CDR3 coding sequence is TGTGCCAGCGCCGTAGGGGACAGCTCGGTCTACGAGCAGTACTTC. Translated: CASAVGDSSVYEQYF.

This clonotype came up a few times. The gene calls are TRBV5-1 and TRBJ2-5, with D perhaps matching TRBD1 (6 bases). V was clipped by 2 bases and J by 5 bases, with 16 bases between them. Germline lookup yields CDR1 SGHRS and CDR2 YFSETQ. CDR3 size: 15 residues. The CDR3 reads CASSLATQGRETQYF. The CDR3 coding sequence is TGCGCCAGCAGCTTAGCAACACAGGGTCGGGAGACCCAGTACTTC.

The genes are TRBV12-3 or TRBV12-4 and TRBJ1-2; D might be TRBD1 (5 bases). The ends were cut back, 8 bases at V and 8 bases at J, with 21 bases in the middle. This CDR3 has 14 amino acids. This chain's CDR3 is CASHSGAIVRGYTF. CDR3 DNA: TGTGCCAGCCATTCTGGGGCGATTGTTCGGGGCTACACCTTC.

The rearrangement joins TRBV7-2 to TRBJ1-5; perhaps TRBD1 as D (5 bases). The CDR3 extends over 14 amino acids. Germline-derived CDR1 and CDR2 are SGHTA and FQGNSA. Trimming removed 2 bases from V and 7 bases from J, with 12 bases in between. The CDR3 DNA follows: TGTGCCAGCAGCTTATTCGGGGCGGGACAGCCCCAGCATTTT. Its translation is CASSLFGAGQPQHF.

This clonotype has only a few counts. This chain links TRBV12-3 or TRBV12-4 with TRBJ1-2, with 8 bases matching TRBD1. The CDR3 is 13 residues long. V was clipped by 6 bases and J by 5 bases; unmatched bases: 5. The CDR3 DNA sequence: TGTGCCAGCAGACCAGGGGGCGAATATGGCTACACCTTC. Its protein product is CASRPGGEYGYTF.

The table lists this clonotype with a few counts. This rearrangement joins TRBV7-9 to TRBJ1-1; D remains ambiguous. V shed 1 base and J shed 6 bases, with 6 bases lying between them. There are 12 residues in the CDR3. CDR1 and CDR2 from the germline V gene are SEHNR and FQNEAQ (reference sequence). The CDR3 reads CASSLELAEAFF. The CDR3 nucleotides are TGTGCCAGCAGCTTAGAGTTGGCTGAAGCTTTCTTT.

The CDR3, as DNA: TGTGCCAGCACCCGAAGGGAGGGGCTTAGCACAGATACGCAGTATTTT. Protein: CASTRREGLSTDTQYF. This chain uses TRBV2 with TRBJ2-3; 7 positions match TRBD2. Germline V gene lookup returns CDR1 SNHLY and CDR2 FYNNEI. Trimming removed 7 bases from V and 0 bases from J; junction bases left unmatched: 10. The CDR3 consists of 16 residues. Drawing the rest from reference TRBV2 and TRBJ2-3, the complete variable domain is EPEVTQTPSHQVTQMGQEVILRCVPISNHLYFYWYRQILGQKVEFLVSFYNNEISEKSEIFDDQFSVERPDGSNFTLKIRSTKLEDSAMYFCASTRREGLSTDTQYFGPGTRLTVL.

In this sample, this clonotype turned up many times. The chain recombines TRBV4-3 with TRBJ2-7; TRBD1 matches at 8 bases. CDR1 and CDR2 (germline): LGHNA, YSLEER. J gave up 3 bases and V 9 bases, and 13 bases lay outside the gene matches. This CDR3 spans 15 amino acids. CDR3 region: CASSKSGGQGYEQYF. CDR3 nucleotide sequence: TGCGCCAGTTCCAAATCCGGCGGACAGGGCTACGAGCAGTACTTC.

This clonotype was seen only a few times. CDR3 coding DNA: TGTGCCAGCAGCTTTCCCGTTGCCCTGGCTGGCACAGATACGCAGTATTTT. Residues: CASSFPVALAGTDTQYF. The chain has TRBV7-9 and TRBJ2-3; the D is unclear. The V end lost 3 bases, the J end lost 1 base, and 17 bases lay between the germline ends. The CDR3 runs to 17 residues. The V gene's germline CDR1 is SEHNR and CDR2 FQNEAQ (reference sequence).

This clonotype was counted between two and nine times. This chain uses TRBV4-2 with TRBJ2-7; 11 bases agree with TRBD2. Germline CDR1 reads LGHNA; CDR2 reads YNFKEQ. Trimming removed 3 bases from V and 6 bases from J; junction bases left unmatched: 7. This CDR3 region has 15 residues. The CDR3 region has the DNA TGTGCCAGCAGCCATGGGTTAGCGGGAGGGGGCGAGCAGTACTTC. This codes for CASSHGLAGGGEQYF.

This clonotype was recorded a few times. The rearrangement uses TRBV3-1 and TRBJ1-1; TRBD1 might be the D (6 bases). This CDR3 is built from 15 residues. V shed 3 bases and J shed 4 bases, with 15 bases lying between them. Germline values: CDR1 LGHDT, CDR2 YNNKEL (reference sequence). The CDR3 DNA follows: TGTGCCAGCAGCCACCGAAGGACAGTTAGCACTGAAGCTTTCTTT. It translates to CASSHRRTVSTEAFF. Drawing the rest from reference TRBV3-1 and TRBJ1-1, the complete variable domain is DTAVSQTPKYLVTQMGNDKSIKCEQNLGHDTMYWYKQDSKKFLKIMFSYNNKELIINETVPNRFSPKSPDKAHLNLHINSLELGDSAVYFCASSHRRTVSTEAFFGQGTRLTVV.

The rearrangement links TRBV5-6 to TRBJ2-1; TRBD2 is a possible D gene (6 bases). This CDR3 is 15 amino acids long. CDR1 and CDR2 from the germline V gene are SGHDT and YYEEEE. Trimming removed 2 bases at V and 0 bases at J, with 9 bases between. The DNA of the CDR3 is TGTGCCAGCAGCTTTGTCGGGAGCTCCTACAATGAGCAGTTCTTC. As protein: CASSFVGSSYNEQFF.

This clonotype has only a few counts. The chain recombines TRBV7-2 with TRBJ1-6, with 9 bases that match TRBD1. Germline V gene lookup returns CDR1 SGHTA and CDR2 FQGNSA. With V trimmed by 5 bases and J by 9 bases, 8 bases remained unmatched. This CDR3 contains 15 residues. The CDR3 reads CASSPLTGGVSPLHF. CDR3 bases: TGTGCCAGCAGCCCTTTAACAGGGGGCGTTTCACCCCTCCACTTT. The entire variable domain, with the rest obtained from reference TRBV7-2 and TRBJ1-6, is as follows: GAGVSQSPSNKVTEKGKDVELRCDPISGHTALYWYRQSLGQGLEFLIYFQGNSAPDKSGLPSDRFSAERTGGSVSTLTIQRTQQEDSAVYLCASSPLTGGVSPLHFGNGTRLTVT.

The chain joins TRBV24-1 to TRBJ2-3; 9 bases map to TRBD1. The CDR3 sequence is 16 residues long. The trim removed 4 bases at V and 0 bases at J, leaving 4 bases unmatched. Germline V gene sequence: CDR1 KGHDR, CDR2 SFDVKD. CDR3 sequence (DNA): TGTGCCACCAGTGAGGGGACAGGGCGCAGCACAGATACGCAGTATTTT. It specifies CATSEGTGRSTDTQYF.

The CDR3 nucleotides read TGTGCCAGCAGCTGGGACAGAGAAGAGACCCAGTACTTC. It translates to CASSWDREETQYF. V usage is TRBV5-6 and J usage is TRBJ2-5, with 7 bases lining up with TRBD1. The V and J ends lost 3 bases and 3 bases, in that order; junction bases with no gene match: 2. Germline V gene lookup returns CDR1 SGHDT and CDR2 YYEEEE. This CDR3 is built from 13 residues.

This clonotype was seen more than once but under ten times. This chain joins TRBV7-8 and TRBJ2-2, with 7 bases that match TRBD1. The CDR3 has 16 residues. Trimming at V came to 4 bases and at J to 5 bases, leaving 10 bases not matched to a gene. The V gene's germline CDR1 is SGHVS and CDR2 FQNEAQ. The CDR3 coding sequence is TGTGCCAGCAGCTCGTTACGGGACAGTAGTACCGGGGAGCTGTTTTTT. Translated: CASSSLRDSSTGELFF.

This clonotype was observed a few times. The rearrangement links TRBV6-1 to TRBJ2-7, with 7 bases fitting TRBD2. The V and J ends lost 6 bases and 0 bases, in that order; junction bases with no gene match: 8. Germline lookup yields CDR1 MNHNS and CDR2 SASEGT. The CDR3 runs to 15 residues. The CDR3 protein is CASRPAGRSSYEQYF. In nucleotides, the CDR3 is TGTGCCAGCAGGCCAGCGGGAAGGAGCTCCTACGAGCAGTACTTC.

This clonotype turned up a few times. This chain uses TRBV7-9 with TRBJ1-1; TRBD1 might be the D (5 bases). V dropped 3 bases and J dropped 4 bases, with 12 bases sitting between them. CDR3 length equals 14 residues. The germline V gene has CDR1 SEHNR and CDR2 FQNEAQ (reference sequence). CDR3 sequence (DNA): TGTGCCAGCAGCTTTCTCCAGGGCGGCACTGAAGCTTTCTTT. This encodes CASSFLQGGTEAFF.

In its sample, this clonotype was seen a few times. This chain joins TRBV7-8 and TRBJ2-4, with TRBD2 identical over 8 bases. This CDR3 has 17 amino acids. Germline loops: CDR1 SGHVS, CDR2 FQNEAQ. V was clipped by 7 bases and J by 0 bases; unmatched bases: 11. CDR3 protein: CASTAGGLSLAKNIQYF. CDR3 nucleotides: TGTGCCAGCACCGCGGGGGGCCTAAGCCTAGCCAAAAACATTCAGTACTTC.